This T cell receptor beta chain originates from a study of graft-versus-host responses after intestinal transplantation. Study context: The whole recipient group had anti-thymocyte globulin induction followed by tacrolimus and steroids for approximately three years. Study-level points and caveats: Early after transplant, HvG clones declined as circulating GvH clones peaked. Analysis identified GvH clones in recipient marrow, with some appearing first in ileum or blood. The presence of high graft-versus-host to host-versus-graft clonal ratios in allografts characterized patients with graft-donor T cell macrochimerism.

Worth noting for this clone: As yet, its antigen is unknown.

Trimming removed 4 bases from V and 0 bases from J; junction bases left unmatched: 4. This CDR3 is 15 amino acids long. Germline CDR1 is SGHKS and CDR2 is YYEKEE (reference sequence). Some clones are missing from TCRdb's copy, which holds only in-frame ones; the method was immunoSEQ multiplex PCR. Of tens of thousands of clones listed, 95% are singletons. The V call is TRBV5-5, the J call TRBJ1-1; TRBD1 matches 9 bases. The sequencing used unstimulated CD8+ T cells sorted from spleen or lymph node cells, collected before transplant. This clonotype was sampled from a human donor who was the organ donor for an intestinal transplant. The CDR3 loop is CASSLQGAVNTEAFF. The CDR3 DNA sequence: TGTGCCAGCAGCCTACAGGGGGCAGTGAACACTGAAGCTTTCTTT.